The source of this T cell receptor beta chain is a study of cytomegalovirus exposure and HLA in healthy donors. Study details: The platform used for the roughly 130 validation repertoires matched that of the 650 to 750 first-cohort repertoires, a later analysis reported.

After removal of 8 bases from V and 6 bases from J, the junction contained 7 bases not matched to a gene. The CDR3 totals 13 residues. CDR1 LNHDA and CDR2 SQIVND come from the germline V gene (reference sequence). Profiling relied on immunoSEQ multiplex PCR, and the TCRdb table lists in-frame clones only, not all of them. The sample has more than 110,000 clones, approximately 84% seen once; the top ten hold over 1.3%. Whole-study findings and limits: The authors confirmed in vitro that a few CMV-associated chains were specific for CMV antigens.

As to this clone: Its antigen is not known.

Sequences were obtained from PBMCs. The sequence came from a woman under 40 in good health and CMV-seronegative. The rearrangement uses TRBV19 and TRBJ2-3, with 8 nucleotides matching TRBD2. This CDR3 reads CASLSGGMDTQYF. CDR3 nucleotide sequence: TGTGCCAGTTTAAGCGGGGGCATGGATACGCAGTATTTT.